Sequencing of this T cell receptor (beta chain) was carried out in a study of shared clonotypes between healthy human individuals. Some clones are missing from TCRdb's copy, which holds only in-frame ones; the method was immunoSEQ multiplex PCR. The data hold approximately 2.4 million clones, with around 95% observed a single time. Unmatched junction bases numbered 12, after V lost 0 bases and J lost 0 bases. The CDR3 has 20 residues. Germline V gene lookup returns CDR1 SGDLS and CDR2 YYNGEE. The chain carries TRBV9 and TRBJ2-1, with 10 bases identical to TRBD2. Specimen: naive CD4+ T cells sorted from blood. Subset described: CD45RA+ positively selected. The source is a man younger than 35 in good health. DNA for the CDR3: TGTGCCAGCAGCGTAGGTTGGACTAGCGGAGCTTATCCCTCCTACAATGAGCAGTTCTTC. Protein sequence: CASSVGWTSGAYPSYNEQFF.